This T cell receptor (beta chain) came from a study of graft-versus-host responses after intestinal transplantation. The method was immunoSEQ multiplex PCR; TCRdb's version includes in-frame clones alone and lacks a portion of them. The sample lists 90,000 to 150,000 clones, roughly 95% occurring once. Comments on this clone: Its antigen is currently unknown.

Trimming left V 2 bases short and J 3 bases short, with 14 bases between. The CDR3 spans 15 residues. In germline, CDR1 is MDHEN, CDR2 SYDVKM. The sequence derives from a human donor who received an intestinal transplant. The starting material was unstimulated CD8+ T cells sorted from spleen or lymph node cells, obtained before intestinal transplant. The rearrangement joins TRBV28 to TRBJ2-7; TRBD1 might be the D (6 bases). CDR3 bases: TGTGCCAGCAGTTTAAGTTCCAGGGGATTCTACGAGCAGTACTTC. As protein: CASSLSSRGFYEQYF.